The next 20 T cell receptor beta chains were all read from a single sample in a study of blood T cell repertoires in COVID-19. Clones were sequenced by immunoSEQ multiplex PCR, and TCRdb holds only the in-frame ones, with some missing. Of about 87,000 clones listed, more than 75% were seen once; the top ten hold roughly 5%. The sequencing input was peripheral blood. Every receptor here comes from a man aged 40-49 years with acute or convalescent COVID-19.

J is TRBJ1-1 and V is TRBV19, with TRBD1 as a possible D gene (5 bases). The germline V and J ends were trimmed by 6 bases and 5 bases, with 16 bases remaining between them. Germline assignment: CDR1 LNHDA and CDR2 SQIVND (reference sequence). The CDR3 runs to 14 residues. The CDR3 DNA reads TGTGCCAGTAGACCTGCAGGGTTGACGACTGAAGCTTTCTTT. This translates into CASRPAGLTTEAFF. The full variable domain, completed using reference TRBV19 and TRBJ1-1, is DGGITQSPKYLFRKEGQNVTLSCEQNLNHDAMYWYRQDPGQGLRLIYYSQIVNDFQKGDIAEGYSVSREKKESFPLTVTSAQKNPTAFYLCASRPAGLTTEAFFGQGTRLTVV.

CDR3 amino acids: CASKSVTVTDTQYF. CDR3 coding DNA: TGTGCCAGCAAAAGTGTGACAGTCACAGATACGCAGTATTTT. The genes are TRBV6-6 and TRBJ2-3; D might be TRBD1 (5 bases). V lost 7 bases, J lost 2 bases, and 13 bases lay in between. CDR3 length: 14 amino acids. Germline loops: CDR1 MNHNY, CDR2 SVGAGI (reference sequence).

This clone was seen only once. The chain has TRBV19 and TRBJ1-1; 12 positions match TRBD1. After removal of 3 bases from V and 4 bases from J, the junction contained 9 bases not matched to a gene. Germline-derived CDR1 and CDR2 are LNHDA and SQIVND (reference sequence). This CDR3 comprises 17 residues. The DNA for the CDR3 is TGTGCCAGTAGTATGGGGACAGGGGGCTTCGGGGGCACTGAAGCTTTCTTT. It yields the protein CASSMGTGGFGGTEAFF.

This clone has a single count. The chain couples TRBV6-1 to TRBJ2-2, with D possibly TRBD1 on 5 matching bases. Trimming cost V 4 bases and J 0 bases, with 12 bases left between them. The CDR3 is made up of 16 amino acids. Per germline, CDR1 MNHNS and CDR2 SASEGT. DNA for the CDR3: TGTGCCAGCAGTGTGACAGCTACTTCGAACACCGGGGAGCTGTTTTTT. It codes for CASSVTATSNTGELFF.

This clone was found a few times. The rearrangement joins TRBV29-1 to TRBJ1-2, with D unclear. The CDR3 has 13 amino acids. Deletions cut 3 bases from V and 8 bases from J, with 16 bases between. CDR1 and CDR2 (germline): SQVTM, ANQGSEA. The CDR3 bases are TGCAGCGTTGAGTCCGGGGTATCGCGGGGCTACACCTTC. Residues: CSVESGVSRGYTF. Supplemented by reference TRBV29-1 and TRBJ1-2, the full variable domain reads SAVISQKPSRDICQRGTSLTIQCQVDSQVTMMFWYRQQPGQSLTLIATANQGSEATYESGFVIDKFPISRPNLTFSTLTVSNMSPEDSSIYLCSVESGVSRGYTFGSGTRLTVV.

V usage is TRBV10-2 and J usage is TRBJ1-6; 9 bases agree with TRBD1. J gave up 8 bases and V 2 bases, and 7 bases lay outside the gene matches. CDR1 and CDR2 (germline): WSHSY, SAAADI. The CDR3 is made up of 16 amino acids. CDR3: CASSETRQGGDSPLHF. In nucleotides, the CDR3 is TGCGCCAGCAGTGAGACAAGACAGGGGGGTGATTCACCCCTCCACTTT.

The rearrangement uses TRBV2 and TRBJ1-3; 7 bases map to TRBD1. J was trimmed by 2 bases and V by 8 bases; bases with no gene match: 12. The CDR3 totals 16 residues. CDR1 and CDR2 (germline): SNHLY, FYNNEI. CDR3 sequence: CASVGTAKRAGNTIYF. DNA of the CDR3: TGTGCCAGCGTGGGGACAGCCAAGAGGGCTGGAAACACCATATATTTT. Variable domain in full (rest from reference TRBV2 and TRBJ1-3): EPEVTQTPSHQVTQMGQEVILRCVPISNHLYFYWYRQILGQKVEFLVSFYNNEISEKSEIFDDQFSVERPDGSNFTLKIRSTKLEDSAMYFCASVGTAKRAGNTIYFGEGSWLTVV.

The rearrangement uses TRBV6-5 and TRBJ1-1, with a possible D match to TRBD1 (5 bases). The CDR3 length is 13 residues. V lost 6 bases and J lost 1, with 9 bases in between. Germline lookup yields CDR1 MNHEY and CDR2 SVGAGI. CDR3: CASSADRNTEAFF. The CDR3 nucleotides read TGTGCCAGCAGCGCCGACAGGAACACTGAAGCTTTCTTT.

The V and J genes are TRBV14 and TRBJ2-1; 10 bases align to TRBD2. The germline CDR1 and CDR2 sequences are SGHDN and FVKESK. V lost 4 bases, J lost 5 bases, and 5 bases stayed unmatched. This CDR3 region has 15 residues. CDR3 nucleotide sequence: TGTGCCAGCAGCCCACTAGCGGGATTGGACAATGAGCAGTTCTTC. Translating gives CASSPLAGLDNEQFF.

This chain links TRBV30 with TRBJ1-2; 8 bases are shared with TRBD1. Unmatched junction bases numbered 2, after V lost 1 base and J lost 4 bases. Germline lookup yields CDR1 GTSNPN and CDR2 SVGIG (reference sequence). This CDR3 is 13 amino acids long. CDR3 DNA: TGTGCCTGGAGTGCCCAGGGGGCCTATGGCTACACCTTC. Its protein is CAWSAQGAYGYTF.

V is TRBV15 and J is TRBJ2-2; D is unresolved. The CDR3 spans 13 residues. Per germline, CDR1 LNHNV and CDR2 YYDKDF (reference sequence). Trimming cost V 4 bases and J 5 bases, with 8 bases left between them. The CDR3: CATSTLPTGELFF. The CDR3 DNA is TGTGCCACCAGCACCCTTCCTACCGGGGAGCTGTTTTTT. Variable domain in full (rest from reference TRBV15 and TRBJ2-2): DAMVIQNPRYQVTQFGKPVTLSCSQTLNHNVMYWYQQKSSQAPKLLFHYYDKDFNNEADTPDNFQSRRPNTSFCFLDIRSPGLGDTAMYLCATSTLPTGELFFGEGSRLTVL.

The rearrangement uses TRBV30 and TRBJ1-5; 7 bases fit TRBD1. V lost 2 bases and J lost 4; bases outside the gene matches: 14. The CDR3 runs 17 residues. Looked up from germline, CDR1 is GTSNPN and CDR2 is SVGIG (reference sequence). CDR3 nucleotide sequence: TGTGCCTGGAGTATTAGGACAGGCGGTGTATGGAATCAGCCCCAGCATTTT. It codes for CAWSIRTGGVWNQPQHF.

The chain joins TRBV12-3 or TRBV12-4 to TRBJ1-2, with no clear D. V dropped 3 bases and J dropped 7 bases, with 6 bases sitting between them. The CDR3 loop spans 11 amino acids. The CDR3 here is CASSLSSGYTF. The CDR3 DNA is TGTGCCAGCAGTTTGAGTTCTGGCTACACCTTC.

This clone was seen a handful of times. This chain links TRBV2 with TRBJ2-3; D might be TRBD1 (6 bases). The CDR3 is 14 amino acids. CDR1 is SNHLY and CDR2 is FYNNEI in the germline V gene. V was trimmed by 1 base and J by 6 bases, leaving 11 bases between them. DNA of the CDR3: TGTGCCAGCAGTGAAGTACAGGGCGGGGATACGCAGTATTTT. It codes for CASSEVQGGDTQYF.

This chain connects TRBV5-5 to TRBJ1-6; D call uncertain. V shed 0 bases and J shed 0 bases, with 13 bases lying between them. The CDR3 is made up of 18 amino acids. Germline V CDR1 and CDR2: SGHKS, YYEKEE (reference sequence). CDR3 in DNA: TGTGCCAGCAGCTTGGAAGTTCAACTGAGCTCCTATAATTCACCCCTCCACTTT. Protein: CASSLEVQLSSYNSPLHF.

This chain uses TRBV19 with TRBJ1-1; tentative D call: TRBD1 (6 bases). This CDR3 region has 15 residues. Germline assignment: CDR1 LNHDA and CDR2 SQIVND (reference sequence). V dropped 3 bases and J dropped 0 bases, with 11 bases sitting between them. The CDR3 loop is CASSIGGALNTEAFF. Here the CDR3 DNA reads TGTGCCAGTAGTATTGGGGGGGCCTTGAACACTGAAGCTTTCTTT.

The chain combines TRBV19 with TRBJ1-1; TRBD1 aligns across 8 bases. The length of the CDR3 is 16 residues. Unmatched junction bases numbered 7, after V lost 4 bases and J lost 0 bases. Germline CDR1 and CDR2: LNHDA and SQIVND (reference sequence). In DNA form, the CDR3 reads TGTGCCAGTAGTACCCCGACAGGGGCTATGAACACTGAAGCTTTCTTT. Protein sequence: CASSTPTGAMNTEAFF.

The V and J genes are TRBV5-6 and TRBJ1-2, with D tentatively TRBD1 (6 bases). This CDR3 is built from 14 residues. V was shortened by 4 bases and J by 0 bases, with 10 bases between the two germline ends. CDR1 is SGHDT, CDR2 YYEEEE, per germline. In DNA form, the CDR3 reads TGTGCCAGCAGCCCAGGGGCAGCTAACTATGGCTACACCTTC. It translates to CASSPGAANYGYTF.

The V and J genes are TRBV18 and TRBJ2-7, with D maybe TRBD1 (6 bases). Germline V gene lookup returns CDR1 KGHSH and CDR2 LQKENI. Trimming removed 3 bases at V and 2 bases at J, with 11 bases between. The CDR3 runs 14 residues. The CDR3 sequence is CASSPDRSTYEQYF. In DNA form, the CDR3 reads TGTGCCAGCTCACCCGACAGGAGCACCTACGAGCAGTACTTC.

This clone was counted once. The J gene is TRBJ1-1, the V gene TRBV6-2 or TRBV6-3, with 7 bases aligning to TRBD1. The CDR3 length is 17 residues. Germline CDR1 and CDR2: MNHEY and SVGEGT. Germline trimming cut 2 bases from V and 6 bases from J; bases unmatched to any gene: 15. In DNA form, the CDR3 reads TGTGCCAGCAGTTACCCCACTTACAGGGGCCGGTCGGCTGAAGCTTTCTTT. Translating gives CASSYPTYRGRSAEAFF.